The present entry profiles one T cell receptor (beta chain) with its context. Its target is not known. The data stem from a study of graft-versus-host responses after intestinal transplantation. The table came from immunoSEQ multiplex PCR; TCRdb's copy has only in-frame clones and leaves some out. The table shows approximately 130,000 clones, with around 94% occurring only once. The germline gives CDR1 MNHEY, CDR2 SMNVEV (reference sequence). The CDR3 has 15 residues. V gave up 5 bases and J gave up 8 bases, with 16 bases separating them. Source: unstimulated CD4+ T cells sorted from spleen or lymph node cells, taken before intestinal transplant. The chain links TRBV27 to TRBJ1-6; possibly TRBD1 for D (6 bases). The clonotype originates from a human donor who received an intestinal transplant. The CDR3 loop is CASSLQGSSYSPLHF. For the CDR3, the DNA is TGTGCCAGCAGTCTACAGGGTTCTAGTTATTCACCCCTCCACTTT.